This T cell receptor beta chain was found in a study of T cell responses to AZD1222 COVID-19 vaccine. CDR1 and CDR2 (germline): MNHEY, SVGAGI. The V and J ends lost 8 bases and 6 bases respectively, with 14 bases between them. This CDR3 contains 14 residues. Concerning this clone itself: Its antigen is not known.

Study results and limitations: Among vaccine-associated CD4 TCRs, coverage spanned spike, with dominance at 160-218 and 743-854. Seropositive status at baseline applied to only a handful of AZD1222 recipients.

The data were produced by immunoSEQ multiplex PCR, yet TCRdb's version contains in-frame clones alone and is incomplete. The sample records about 160,000 clones, around nine tenths being singletons. The J gene is TRBJ1-6, the V gene TRBV6-5, with D perhaps TRBD1 (6 bases). This TCR came from an adult in good health. Specimen: peripheral blood, collected on day 0 of AZD1222 vaccination. The DNA for the CDR3 is TGTGCCAGCTGTAACAGGGAGCCTAATTCACCCCTCCACTTT. This codes for CASCNREPNSPLHF.